Listed below are T cell receptor beta chains from one sample, sequenced in a study of blood T cells in healthy people across ages. TCRdb reprocessed the 5' RACE reads via MiXCR and lists one record per CDR3 protein. The sample includes around 870,000 distinct CDR3 sequences, around 26% of them seen just once. The sequencing input was blood. All receptors come from an elderly woman in good health. The CDR3 runs from the conserved cysteine through the conserved F or W. The D gene is left open where the match is weak. Some rows mark clone size as missing; the rest say once, few, many or name a class of expanded clone.

. | TRBJ1-4 | TRBV2 | . | TGTGCCTGTATGGACAGCGCAACTAATGAAAAACTGTTTTTT | CACMDSATNEKLFF
few | TRBJ1-6 | TRBV7-9 | . | TGTGCCAGCAGCTTGTTCGGGGGCCCTGATTCACCCCTCCACTTT | CASSLFGGPDSPLHF
. | TRBJ2-1 | TRBV27 | TRBD2 | TGTGCCAGCAGTTTATTCGGCGGGGGCTCCTACAATGAGCAGTTCTTC | CASSLFGGGSYNEQFF
many | TRBJ1-1 | TRBV10-3 | . | TGTGCCATCAGATCCTCGGGGGGGAACACTGAAGCTTTCTTT | CAIRSSGGNTEAFF
many | TRBJ2-1 | TRBV7-2 | TRBD2 | TGTGCCAGCAGCCCGCCCAGCGGGGGGAGTGAGCAGTTCTTC | CASSPPSGGSEQFF
few | TRBJ1-2 | TRBV27 | . | TGTGCCAGCAGGGTTCCCTCAGGGCTTGGTAACTATGGCTACACCTTC | CASRVPSGLGNYGYTF
many | TRBJ2-7 | TRBV28 | . | TGTGCCAGCATCCCGAGTCTCAGTTACTACGAGCAGTACTTC | CASIPSLSYYEQYF
many | TRBJ2-7 | TRBV7-2 | . | TGTGCCAGCAGCAAAGCTAGCTCCTACGAGCAGTACTTC | CASSKASSYEQYF
few | TRBJ1-2 | TRBV5-1 | . | TGCGCCAGCAGCTTGTTATCAGGTTCTATGGATGGCTACACCTTC | CASSLLSGSMDGYTF
. | TRBJ2-3 | TRBV20-1 | TRBD2 | TGCAGTGCCCCCCTAGCGGGCCCAAGGGGGGCAGGTACGCAGTATTTT | CSAPLAGPRGAGTQYF
. | TRBJ1-6 | TRBV4-3 | . | TGCGCCAGCAGCCAAAGCCTGGACAGCGGATCACCCCTCCACTTT | CASSQSLDSGSPLHF
once | TRBJ2-7 | TRBV11-2 | TRBD1 | TGTGCCAGCAGCCCAGCCGGGACAGGGGCCTACGAGCAGTACTTC | CASSPAGTGAYEQYF
many | TRBJ1-2 | TRBV29-1 | TRBD1 | TGCAGCGATCCGACAGGGAATAACTATGGCTACACCTTC | CSDPTGNNYGYTF
. | TRBJ2-3 | TRBV12-3/TRBV12-4 | . | TGTGCCAGCAGTTTCGGGATCCGCACAGATGCGGAGTATTTT | CASSFGIRTDAEYF
many | TRBJ1-2 | TRBV11-2 | . | TGTGCCAGCAGCTTAGATTGGGGACCTAACTATGGCTACACCTTC | CASSLDWGPNYGYTF
. | TRBJ2-1 | TRBV12-3/TRBV12-4 | . | TGTGCCGGCAGTTTGGGAGAGGGCGAGACCCAGTTCTTC | CAGSLGEGETQFF
few | TRBJ1-4 | TRBV25-1 | . | TGTGCCGGCAGTGAGGGAGCTAATGAAAAACTGTTTTTT | CAGSEGANEKLFF